The source of this T cell receptor beta chain is a study of identical twins. Study-wide results and caveats: Conclusions rested on cross-sectional statistics rather than following the same donors. Fewer insertions were carried by abundant cord blood beta clonotypes, but none was seen in memory repertoires.

MiXCR, run by TCRdb on the 5' RACE reads, gives a single entry per CDR3 protein. Of 450,000 or so distinct CDR3 sequences in the sample, 14% were seen once. Looked up from germline, CDR1 is SNHLY and CDR2 is FYNNEI. CDR3 length equals 13 residues. The V and J ends lost 5 bases and 1 base respectively, with 8 bases between them. As concerns this clonotype: What it binds is unknown.

These data also featured in a second study, about yellow fever vaccine responses in identical twins.

The chain links TRBV2 to TRBJ1-1, with D unclear. The sequenced sample consisted of CD4+ T cells sorted from blood. This TCR was recovered from a woman under 30 in good health. The CDR3 DNA reads as TGTGCCAGCAGTCCAAACTCGAACACTGAAGCTTTCTTT. Amino acid sequence: CASSPNSNTEAFF.